The subject of this entry is one T cell receptor beta chain. Its antigen is unknown. This sample was included in a study of siplizumab effects on memory and regulatory T cells. General observations from the study: Naive T cell populations appeared to exhibit greater diversity than memory cells and appeared to be major alloresponse contributors.

V was clipped by 6 bases and J by 2 bases, with 23 bases between them. Per the germline V gene, CDR1 is MDHEN and CDR2 is SYDVKM. The length of the CDR3 is 18 residues. Data came from immunoSEQ multiplex PCR; TCRdb stores just in-frame clones and leaves some out. The repertoire holds about 100,000 clones, with about 91% as singletons. This receptor was taken from a human donor in good health. Sample: CD4+ T cells sorted from blood. The V gene is TRBV28, the J gene TRBJ1-5; weak D call: TRBD1 (6 bases). CDR3 amino acids: CASRSSQGGGYGNQPQHF. In DNA form, the CDR3 reads TGTGCCAGCAGAAGTTCCCAGGGCGGGGGCTACGGCAATCAGCCCCAGCATTTT.